This paragraph covers one T cell receptor beta chain sequence. What it binds is unknown. Trimming took 2 bases from V and 0 from J, leaving 11 bases between them. From germline, CDR1 is KGHSH and CDR2 LQKENI. The CDR3 runs 16 residues. This sample was taken from a study of shared clonotypes between healthy human individuals. Turning to the study itself: Plates per donor: three CD4 naive, three CD4 memory, two CD8 naive, one CD8 memory.

Sequencing was performed with immunoSEQ multiplex PCR; in TCRdb, only in-frame clones are kept and a portion is missing. Of some 2,400,000 clones in the sample, almost 96% were seen once. General study results and limits: Several donors held about 5% of naive CD4 clonotypes in common. In having few donors, the study represented limited genetic and exposure-history diversity.

The J gene is TRBJ1-3, the V gene TRBV18; D call uncertain. This clonotype was sampled from a man aged 18 to 30 in good health. The sequenced material came from naive CD4+ T cells sorted from blood. Subset given: CD45RA+ positively selected. For the CDR3, the DNA is TGTGCCAGCTCACCATCCCGGGCCCCCTCTGGAAACACCATATATTTT. This sequence encodes CASSPSRAPSGNTIYF.